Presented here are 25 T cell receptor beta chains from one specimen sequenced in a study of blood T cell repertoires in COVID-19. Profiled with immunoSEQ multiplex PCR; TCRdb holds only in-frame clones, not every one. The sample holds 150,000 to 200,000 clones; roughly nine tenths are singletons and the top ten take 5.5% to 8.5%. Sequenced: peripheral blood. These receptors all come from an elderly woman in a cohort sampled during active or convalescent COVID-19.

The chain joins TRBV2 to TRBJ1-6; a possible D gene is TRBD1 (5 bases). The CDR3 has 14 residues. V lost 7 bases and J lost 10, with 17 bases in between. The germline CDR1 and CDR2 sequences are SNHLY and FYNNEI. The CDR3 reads CASMKGSQGSPLHF. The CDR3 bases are TGTGCCAGCATGAAGGGGTCCCAAGGATCACCCCTCCACTTT.

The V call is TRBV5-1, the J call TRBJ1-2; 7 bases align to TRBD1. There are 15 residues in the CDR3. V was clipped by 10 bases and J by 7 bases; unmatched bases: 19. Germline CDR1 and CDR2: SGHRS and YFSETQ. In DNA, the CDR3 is TGCGCCTCAAGCGAACGAGGACAGGCCAATGGTGGCTACACCTTC. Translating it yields CASSERGQANGGYTF. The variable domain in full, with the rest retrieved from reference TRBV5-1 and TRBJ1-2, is KAGVTQTPRYLIKTRGQQVTLSCSPISGHRSVSWYQQTPGQGLQFLFEYFSETQRNKGNFPGRFSGRQFSNSRSEMNVSTLELGDSALYLCASSERGQANGGYTFGSGTRLTVV.

In DNA form, the CDR3 reads TGTGCCAGCAGCGCGGGAGGGGGCTTGAACACTGAAGCTTTCTTT. Translation gives CASSAGGGLNTEAFF. The chain is built from TRBV9 and TRBJ1-1; 7 bases map to TRBD1. Germline-derived CDR1 and CDR2 are SGDLS and YYNGEE. The CDR3 is 15 amino acids. The V gene end was trimmed by 3 bases and the J gene end by 0 bases; junction bases not matched to a gene: 5. Supplemented by reference TRBV9 and TRBJ1-1, the full variable domain reads DSGVTQTPKHLITATGQRVTLRCSPRSGDLSVYWYQQSLDQGLQFLIQYYNGEERAKGNILERFSAQQFPDLHSELNLSSLELGDSALYFCASSAGGGLNTEAFFGQGTRLTVV.

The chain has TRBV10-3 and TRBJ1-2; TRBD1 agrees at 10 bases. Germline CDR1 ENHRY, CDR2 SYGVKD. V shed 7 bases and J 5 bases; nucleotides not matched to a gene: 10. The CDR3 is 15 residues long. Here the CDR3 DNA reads TGTGCCATCACCGCGGGACAGGGGCCCCTTTATGGCTACACCTTC. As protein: CAITAGQGPLYGYTF.

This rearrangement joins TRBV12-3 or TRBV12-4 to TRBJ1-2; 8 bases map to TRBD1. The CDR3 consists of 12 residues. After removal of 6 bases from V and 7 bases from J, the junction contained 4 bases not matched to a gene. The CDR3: CASRQGGGGYTF. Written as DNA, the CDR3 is TGTGCCAGCAGACAGGGGGGCGGTGGCTACACCTTC.

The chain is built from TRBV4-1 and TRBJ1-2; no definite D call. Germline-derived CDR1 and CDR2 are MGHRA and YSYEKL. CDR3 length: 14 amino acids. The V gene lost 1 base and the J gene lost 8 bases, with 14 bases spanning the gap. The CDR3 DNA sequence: TGCGCCAGCAGCCAAGCCCTGGCGGGGTGGGGCTACACCTTC. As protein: CASSQALAGWGYTF.

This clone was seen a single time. The CDR3 is CASRQDGNTEAFF. CDR3 in DNA: TGCGCCAGCAGACAGGACGGGAACACTGAAGCTTTCTTT. V gene TRBV10-1 combines with J gene TRBJ1-1; D possibly corresponds to TRBD1 (5 bases). Looked up from germline, CDR1 is WNHNN and CDR2 is SYGVQD (reference sequence). The length of the CDR3 is 13 residues. Deletions cut 6 bases from V and 1 base from J, with 9 bases between.

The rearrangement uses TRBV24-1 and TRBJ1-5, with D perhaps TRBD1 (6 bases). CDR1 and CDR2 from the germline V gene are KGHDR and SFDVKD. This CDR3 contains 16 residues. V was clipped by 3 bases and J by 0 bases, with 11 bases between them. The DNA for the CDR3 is TGTGCCACCAGTGATACAGGGACCCTTAGCAATCAGCCCCAGCATTTT. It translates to CATSDTGTLSNQPQHF.

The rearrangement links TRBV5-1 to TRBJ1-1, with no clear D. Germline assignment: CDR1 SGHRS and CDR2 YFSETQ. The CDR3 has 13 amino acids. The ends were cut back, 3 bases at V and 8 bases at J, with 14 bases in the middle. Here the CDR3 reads CASSSGGEREAFF. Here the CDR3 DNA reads TGCGCCAGCAGCTCAGGCGGGGAGCGCGAAGCTTTCTTT. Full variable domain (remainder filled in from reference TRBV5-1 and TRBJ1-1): KAGVTQTPRYLIKTRGQQVTLSCSPISGHRSVSWYQQTPGQGLQFLFEYFSETQRNKGNFPGRFSGRQFSNSRSEMNVSTLELGDSALYLCASSSGGEREAFFGQGTRLTVV.

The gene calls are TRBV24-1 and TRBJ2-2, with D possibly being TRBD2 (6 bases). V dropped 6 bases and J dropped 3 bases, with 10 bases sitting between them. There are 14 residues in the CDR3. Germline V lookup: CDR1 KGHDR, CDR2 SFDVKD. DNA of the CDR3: TGTGCCACCAGTAGACCGGGGGACACCGGGGAGCTGTTTTTT. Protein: CATSRPGDTGELFF.

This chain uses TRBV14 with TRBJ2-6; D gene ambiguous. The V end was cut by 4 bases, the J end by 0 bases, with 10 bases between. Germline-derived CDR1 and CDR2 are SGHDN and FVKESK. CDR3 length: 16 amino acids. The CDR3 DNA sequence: TGTGCCAGCAGCCGGCCTCCAAGCTCTGGGGCCAACGTCCTGACTTTC. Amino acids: CASSRPPSSGANVLTF. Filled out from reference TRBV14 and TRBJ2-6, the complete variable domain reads EAGVTQFPSHSVIEKGQTVTLRCDPISGHDNLYWYRRVMGKEIKFLLHFVKESKQDESGMPNNRFLAERTGGTYSTLKVQPAELEDSGVYFCASSRPPSSGANVLTFGAGSRLTVL.

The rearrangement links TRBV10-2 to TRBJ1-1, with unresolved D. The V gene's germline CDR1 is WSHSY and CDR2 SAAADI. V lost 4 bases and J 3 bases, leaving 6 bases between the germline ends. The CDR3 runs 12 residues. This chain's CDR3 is CASSGGHTEAFF. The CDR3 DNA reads TGCGCCAGCAGTGGAGGTCACACTGAAGCTTTCTTT.

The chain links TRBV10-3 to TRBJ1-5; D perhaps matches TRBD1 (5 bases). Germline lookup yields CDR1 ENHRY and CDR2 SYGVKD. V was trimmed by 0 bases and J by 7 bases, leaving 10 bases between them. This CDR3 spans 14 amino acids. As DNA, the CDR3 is TGTGCCATCAGTGAGTCAGGGGAAGACCAGCCCCAGCATTTT. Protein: CAISESGEDQPQHF.

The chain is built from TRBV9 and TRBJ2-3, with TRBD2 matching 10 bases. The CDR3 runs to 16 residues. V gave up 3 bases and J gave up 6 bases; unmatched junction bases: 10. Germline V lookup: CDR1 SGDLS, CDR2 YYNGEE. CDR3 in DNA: TGTGCCAGCAGCGCTGCAAAACTAGCGGGACCGGATACGCAGTATTTT. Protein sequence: CASSAAKLAGPDTQYF.

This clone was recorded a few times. The DNA for the CDR3 is TGTGCCATCAAACCGGGACTCTCGAACACTGAAGCTTTCTTT. Amino acids: CAIKPGLSNTEAFF. This rearrangement joins TRBV10-3 to TRBJ1-1, with D perhaps matching TRBD1 (5 bases). Germline V gene lookup returns CDR1 ENHRY and CDR2 SYGVKD. CDR3 length: 14 residues. Trimming took 7 bases from V and 1 from J, leaving 13 bases between them.

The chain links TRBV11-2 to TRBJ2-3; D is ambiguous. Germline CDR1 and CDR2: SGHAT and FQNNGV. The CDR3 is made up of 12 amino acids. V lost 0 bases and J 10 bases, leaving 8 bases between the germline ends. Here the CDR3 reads CASSLELSAQYF. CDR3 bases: TGTGCCAGCAGCTTAGAACTCTCTGCGCAGTATTTT.

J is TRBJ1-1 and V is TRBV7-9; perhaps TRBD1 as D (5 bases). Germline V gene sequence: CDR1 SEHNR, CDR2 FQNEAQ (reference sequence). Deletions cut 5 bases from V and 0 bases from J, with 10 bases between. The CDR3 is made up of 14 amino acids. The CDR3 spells CASSIQVVNTEAFF. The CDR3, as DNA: TGTGCCAGCAGCATACAGGTTGTGAACACTGAAGCTTTCTTT.

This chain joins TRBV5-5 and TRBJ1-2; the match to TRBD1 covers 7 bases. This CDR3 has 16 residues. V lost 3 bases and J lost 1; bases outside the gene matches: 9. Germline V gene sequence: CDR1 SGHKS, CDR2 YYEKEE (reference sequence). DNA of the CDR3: TGTGCCAGCAGCTCCAAGACCGGGACAGTTAACTATGGCTACACCTTC. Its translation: CASSSKTGTVNYGYTF. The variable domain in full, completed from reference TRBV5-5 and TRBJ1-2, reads DAGVTQSPTHLIKTRGQQVTLRCSPISGHKSVSWYQQVLGQGPQFIFQYYEKEERGRGNFPDRFSARQFPNYSSELNVNALLLGDSALYLCASSSKTGTVNYGYTFGSGTRLTVV.

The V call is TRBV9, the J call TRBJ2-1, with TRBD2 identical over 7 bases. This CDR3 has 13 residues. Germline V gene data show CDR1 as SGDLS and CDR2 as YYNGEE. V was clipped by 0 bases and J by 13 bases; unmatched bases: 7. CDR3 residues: CASSVGREGLQFF. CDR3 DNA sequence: TGTGCCAGCAGCGTAGGCAGGGAGGGTCTCCAGTTCTTC.

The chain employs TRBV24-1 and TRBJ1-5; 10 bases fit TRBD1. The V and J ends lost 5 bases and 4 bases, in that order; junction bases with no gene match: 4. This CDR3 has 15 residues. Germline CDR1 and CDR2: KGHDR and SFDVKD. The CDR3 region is CATSGDRGLNQPQHF. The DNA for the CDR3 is TGTGCCACCAGTGGGGACAGGGGCTTAAATCAGCCCCAGCATTTT.

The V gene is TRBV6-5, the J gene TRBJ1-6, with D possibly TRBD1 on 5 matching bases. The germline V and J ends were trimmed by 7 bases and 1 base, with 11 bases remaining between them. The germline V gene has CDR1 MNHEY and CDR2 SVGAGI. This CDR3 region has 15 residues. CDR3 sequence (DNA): TGTGCCAGCAAGGGGACTAGGTCCTATAATTCACCCCTCCACTTT. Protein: CASKGTRSYNSPLHF.

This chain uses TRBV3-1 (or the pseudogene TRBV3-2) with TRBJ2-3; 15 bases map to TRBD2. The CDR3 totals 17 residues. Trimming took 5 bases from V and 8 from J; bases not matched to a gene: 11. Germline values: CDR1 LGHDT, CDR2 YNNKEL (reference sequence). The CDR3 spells CASSGGTSGRYLGTQYF. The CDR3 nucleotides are TGTGCCAGCAGCGGCGGGACTAGCGGGAGGTATTTAGGTACGCAGTATTTT.

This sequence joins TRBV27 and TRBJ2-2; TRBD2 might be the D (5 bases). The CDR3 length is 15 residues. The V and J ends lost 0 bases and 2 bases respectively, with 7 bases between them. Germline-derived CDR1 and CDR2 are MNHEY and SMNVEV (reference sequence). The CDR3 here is CASSLSRANTGELFF. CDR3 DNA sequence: TGTGCCAGCAGTTTATCGCGGGCAAACACCGGGGAGCTGTTTTTT.

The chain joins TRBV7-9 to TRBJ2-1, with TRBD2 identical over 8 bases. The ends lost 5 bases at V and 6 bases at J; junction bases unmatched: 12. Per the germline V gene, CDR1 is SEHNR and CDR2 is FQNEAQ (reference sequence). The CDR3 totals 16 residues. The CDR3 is CASSQIYAGGFNEQFF. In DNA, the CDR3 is TGTGCCAGCAGCCAGATTTACGCGGGGGGCTTCAATGAGCAGTTCTTC.

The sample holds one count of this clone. CDR3 loop: CASKDTRGRTGELFF. The CDR3 nucleotides read TGTGCCAGCAAAGATACGCGGGGGAGGACCGGGGAGCTGTTTTTT. The chain links TRBV2 to TRBJ2-2, with 7 nucleotides matching TRBD2. The CDR3 length is 15 residues. The ends lost 7 bases at V and 5 bases at J; junction bases unmatched: 10. Germline V CDR1 and CDR2: SNHLY, FYNNEI.